These 27 T cell receptor beta chains were sequenced from one sample in a study of naive and memory T cell subsets. Notes on the study in general: A few larger clonotypes appeared in naive repertoires, especially CD8, possibly memory cells re-expressing CD45RA.

Their cognate antigens are unknown. The beta constant-region primer was an equimolar mix of two oligonucleotides covering TRBC1 and TRBC2. Four rounds of PCR amplified the ligated cDNA using nested alpha and beta constant-region primers plus SP2. TCRdb re-called the UMI-ligation and nested PCR reads with MiXCR, one entry per CDR3 protein. The table records 95,000 to 110,000 distinct CDR3 sequences, about 14% of them present only once. The sample comprised naive CD8+ T cells from blood. The receptors were sampled from a human donor in good health.

This CDR3 reads CASSEIGEPGNTEAFF. CDR3 in DNA: TGTGCCAGCAGTGAAATCGGGGAGCCCGGGAACACTGAAGCTTTCTTT. The rearrangement links TRBV6-1 to TRBJ1-1; D uncertain. The CDR3 has 16 residues. With 2 bases removed from V and 1 base from J, the gap between germline ends came to 14 bases. CDR1 is MNHNS, CDR2 SASEGT, per germline.

The chain links TRBV7-3 to TRBJ2-3; TRBD2 is a possible D gene (7 bases). Germline CDR1 SGHTA, CDR2 FQGTGA. The CDR3 extends over 13 amino acids. Trimming shortened V by 6 bases and J by 6 bases, and 13 bases separated the two germline ends. CDR3 amino acids: CASRGGGADTQYF. The CDR3 region has the DNA TGTGCCAGCAGGGGTGGGGGGGCCGATACGCAGTATTTT.

This chain uses TRBV27 with TRBJ1-5; D remains unclear. V shed 2 bases and J shed 1 base, with 6 bases lying between them. The CDR3 sequence is 14 residues long. Germline-derived CDR1 and CDR2 are MNHEY and SMNVEV (reference sequence). Written as DNA, the CDR3 is TGTGCCAGCAGTTTAGCGGGAAGCAATCAGCCCCAGCATTTT. Protein: CASSLAGSNQPQHF.

This clonotype was recorded many times. V gene TRBV7-9 combines with J gene TRBJ2-5, with a weak D call TRBD1 (6 bases). CDR1 is SEHNR, CDR2 FQNEAQ, per germline (reference sequence). The CDR3 sequence is 15 residues long. Deletions cut 5 bases from V and 0 bases from J, with 13 bases between. The CDR3 DNA sequence: TGTGCCAGCAGCAAAATGGGACAAAACCAAGAGACCCAGTACTTC. Translation gives CASSKMGQNQETQYF.

This clonotype was seen more than once but under ten times. The V call is TRBV27, the J call TRBJ2-3, with 7 bases identical to TRBD2. CDR3 size: 15 residues. The V and J ends lost 7 bases and 0 bases, in that order; junction bases with no gene match: 7. CDR1 and CDR2 from the germline V gene are MNHEY and SMNVEV (reference sequence). The CDR3 nucleotides are TGTGCCAGCATACCGGTGGGGGGGAGCACAGATACGCAGTATTTT. The encoded protein is CASIPVGGSTDTQYF.

The CDR3 is CSARDLGGETQYF. The CDR3 DNA reads as TGCAGTGCTAGAGATCTAGGAGGAGAGACCCAGTACTTC. J is TRBJ2-5 and V is TRBV20-1, with D tentatively TRBD2 (5 bases). Germline CDR1 and CDR2: DFQATT and SNEGSKA (reference sequence). CDR3 length: 13 residues. Trimming removed 0 bases at V and 4 bases at J, with 9 bases between.

In its sample, this clonotype was seen a few times. The V gene is TRBV6-2 or TRBV6-3, the J gene TRBJ2-1; no reliable D call. The germline V gene has CDR1 MNHEY and CDR2 SVGEGT. Trimming removed 1 base from V and 4 bases from J, with 2 bases in between. The CDR3 contains 12 residues. CDR3 amino acids: CASSYLYNEQFF. The CDR3 bases are TGTGCCAGCAGTTACTTATACAATGAGCAGTTCTTC.

The V and J genes are TRBV7-6 and TRBJ1-1; D unresolved. Germline lookup yields CDR1 SGHVS and CDR2 FNYEAQ. This CDR3 is built from 14 residues. V lost 1 base and J lost 6, with 12 bases in between. CDR3 amino acids: CASSLDPNPPEAFF. The DNA of the CDR3 is TGTGCCAGCAGCTTAGACCCCAACCCTCCTGAAGCTTTCTTT.

Regarding this clonotype: An end of the junction does not agree with germline; a read error may underlie this. The rearrangement links TRBV4-1 to TRBJ1-6; D uncertain. CDR1 and CDR2 from the germline V gene are MGHRA and YSYEKL. This CDR3 comprises 14 residues. CDR3 loop: CASRQGSGVSPLHF. In DNA form, the CDR3 reads TGCGCCAGCAGACAAGGGAGTGGGGTTTCACCCCTCCACTTT.

The genes are TRBV30 and TRBJ2-7; 11 bases align to TRBD1. The V gene end was trimmed by 3 bases and the J gene end by 3 bases; junction bases not matched to a gene: 7. This CDR3 spans 15 amino acids. Germline CDR1 and CDR2: GTSNPN and SVGIG (reference sequence). The CDR3 loop is CAWSPGTGGYYEQYF. DNA for the CDR3: TGTGCCTGGAGCCCCGGGACAGGGGGGTACTACGAGCAGTACTTC.

The sample holds a few counts of this clonotype. CDR3 protein: CASSARTNYEQYF. In DNA form, the CDR3 reads TGTGCCAGCAGCGCGCGGACAAACTACGAGCAGTACTTC. The V gene is TRBV7-8, the J gene TRBJ2-7, with a tentative D call TRBD1 (5 bases). Germline-derived CDR1 and CDR2 are SGHVS and FQNEAQ. Trimming removed 5 bases from V and 3 bases from J, with 11 bases in between. This CDR3 spans 13 amino acids.

This clonotype has more than one count but fewer than ten. This chain uses TRBV21-1 with TRBJ1-2; TRBD1 was called by the table and not checked on the DNA. TRBV21-1 is a documented pseudogene. The CDR3 covers 14 residues. CDR3 bases: TGTGCCAGCGGACCCCACAGGGGAGACTATGGCTACACCTTC. This sequence encodes CASGPHRGDYGYTF.

As DNA, the CDR3 is TGCGCCAGCAGCCAAACCTCTCCGGGACAGAGCTCCTACAATGAGCAGTTCTTC. Amino acids: CASSQTSPGQSSYNEQFF. The rearrangement links TRBV4-3 to TRBJ2-1; 7 bases agree with TRBD1. The V segment lost 2 bases and the J segment 0 bases; nucleotides outside the gene matches: 10. The CDR3 loop spans 18 amino acids. Germline V gene data show CDR1 as LGHNA and CDR2 as YSLEER.

This clonotype was picked up a small number of times. J is TRBJ2-4 and V is TRBV27; 12 positions agree with TRBD1. The CDR3 sequence is 17 residues long. The ends lost 2 bases at V and 8 bases at J; junction bases unmatched: 10. Germline V gene data show CDR1 as MNHEY and CDR2 as SMNVEV (reference sequence). The CDR3 nucleotides are TGTGCCAGCAGTTTAGTGGGGACAGGGGGCTGGATGGACATTCAGTACTTC. Translated, it gives CASSLVGTGGWMDIQYF.

This chain uses TRBV5-4 with TRBJ1-2; 9 bases fit TRBD1. The CDR3 is 15 residues long. Trimming cost V 3 bases and J 4 bases; bases outside gene matches: 7. In germline, CDR1 is SGHNT, CDR2 YYREEE (reference sequence). The CDR3 reads CASSWSRDRVYGYTF. The CDR3 nucleotides read TGTGCCAGCAGCTGGTCTCGGGACAGGGTCTATGGCTACACCTTC.

A few counts support this clonotype. The V call is TRBV25-1, the J call TRBJ1-2; no definite D call. The CDR3 spans 12 residues. With 4 bases removed from V and 5 bases from J, the gap between germline ends came to 8 bases. Germline V CDR1 and CDR2: MGHDK, SYGVNS. The CDR3 region is CASSGRGYGYTF. As DNA, the CDR3 is TGTGCCAGCAGTGGCAGAGGGTATGGCTACACCTTC.

This clonotype was observed a handful of times. The gene calls are TRBV20-1 and TRBJ2-7; 7 bases map to TRBD1. Germline loops: CDR1 DFQATT, CDR2 SNEGSKA (reference sequence). V lost 5 bases and J lost 1; bases outside the gene matches: 11. The CDR3 extends over 15 amino acids. As DNA, the CDR3 is TGCAGTGCTCATCCCCCGACAGGGCGGTCCTACGAGCAGTACTTC. Amino acids: CSAHPPTGRSYEQYF.

This clonotype has just a few counts. The chain joins TRBV19 to TRBJ2-1; TRBD1 matches 8 bases. The CDR3 consists of 15 residues. J gave up 6 bases and V 5 bases, and 9 bases lay outside the gene matches. Germline V lookup: CDR1 LNHDA, CDR2 SQIVND (reference sequence). The CDR3 loop is CASSEGQAVGNEQFF. The CDR3 nucleotides read TGTGCCAGTAGTGAGGGACAGGCAGTAGGCAATGAGCAGTTCTTC.

This clonotype was picked up a small number of times. The chain has TRBV12-3 or TRBV12-4 and TRBJ1-2; D gene unclear. The CDR3 totals 12 residues. V was cut by 5 bases and J by 5 bases, with 9 bases left in between. The CDR3 DNA is TGTGCCAGCAGTAATACTGTGTATGGCTACACCTTC. It yields the protein CASSNTVYGYTF.

The chain recombines TRBV12-3 or TRBV12-4 with TRBJ2-1, with D possibly matching TRBD2 (5 bases). The CDR3 consists of 12 residues. V gave up 3 bases and J gave up 9 bases, with 9 bases separating them. The CDR3 nucleotides read TGTGCCAGCAGTTTCGTGGAGGCTGAGCAGTTCTTC. Protein product: CASSFVEAEQFF.

As to this clonotype: One junction end does not reproduce the germline sequence, and a read error may be involved. The V call is TRBV12-3 or TRBV12-4, the J call TRBJ2-1; maybe TRBD2 (6 bases). CDR3 length equals 14 residues. CDR3 region: CASSVAEWSNEQFF. The DNA for the CDR3 is TGTGCCAGCAGTGTAGCGGAGTGGAGTAATGAGCAGTTCTTC.

This clonotype was counted many times. V is TRBV14 and J is TRBJ1-1; D gene uncertain. The CDR3 sequence is 14 residues long. Germline values: CDR1 SGHDN, CDR2 FVKESK. Trimming removed 0 bases at V and 1 base at J, with 6 bases between. CDR3 sequence reads: CASSQDWANTEAFF. CDR3 sequence (DNA): TGTGCCAGCAGCCAAGATTGGGCGAACACTGAAGCTTTCTTT.

This clonotype was counted a few times. V usage is TRBV9 and J usage is TRBJ2-7; D is perhaps TRBD1 or TRBD2 (5 bases each). Trimming cost V 3 bases and J 4 bases, with 14 bases left between them. The CDR3 covers 14 residues. Germline CDR1 and CDR2: SGDLS and YYNGEE. The CDR3 nucleotides read TGTGCCAGCAGCGGGGGATCGGGGCCATACGAGCAGTACTTC. It specifies CASSGGSGPYEQYF.

The gene calls are TRBV7-9 and TRBJ2-7; D gene uncertain. Trimming cost V 2 bases and J 0 bases, with 5 bases left between them. CDR1 is SEHNR, CDR2 FQNEAQ, per germline (reference sequence). The CDR3 has 13 residues. The CDR3 nucleotides read TGTGCCAGCAGCTTATATGACTCCTACGAGCAGTACTTC. It translates to CASSLYDSYEQYF.

This chain links TRBV29-1 with TRBJ1-1, with 9 bases fitting TRBD1. Per germline, CDR1 SQVTM and CDR2 ANQGSEA. There are 12 residues in the CDR3. Trimming removed 3 bases from V and 6 bases from J; junction bases left unmatched: 2. CDR3: CSVEDRGSEAFF. In nucleotides, the CDR3 is TGCAGCGTTGAGGACAGGGGTTCTGAAGCTTTCTTT.

This clonotype was counted only a few times. The rearrangement uses TRBV4-3 and TRBJ2-6; the D gene is possibly TRBD2 (5 bases). Germline loops: CDR1 LGHNA, CDR2 YSLEER. The V end lost 4 bases, the J end lost 3 bases, and 10 bases lay between the germline ends. CDR3 size: 15 residues. The CDR3 DNA follows: TGCGCCAGCAGCCCACGGGGTGGTGGGGCCAACGTCCTGACTTTC. Its translation: CASSPRGGGANVLTF.

This clonotype occurred a few times. The V gene is TRBV29-1, the J gene TRBJ2-1; TRBD2 matches at 10 bases. Losses at the gene ends were 3 bases for V and 6 bases for J; bases not matched to a gene: 5. Germline V lookup: CDR1 SQVTM, CDR2 ANQGSEA. This CDR3 comprises 14 residues. The CDR3 DNA is TGCAGCGTTGAGGGGGCTAGCGGGGGCAATGAGCAGTTCTTC. Amino acids: CSVEGASGGNEQFF.